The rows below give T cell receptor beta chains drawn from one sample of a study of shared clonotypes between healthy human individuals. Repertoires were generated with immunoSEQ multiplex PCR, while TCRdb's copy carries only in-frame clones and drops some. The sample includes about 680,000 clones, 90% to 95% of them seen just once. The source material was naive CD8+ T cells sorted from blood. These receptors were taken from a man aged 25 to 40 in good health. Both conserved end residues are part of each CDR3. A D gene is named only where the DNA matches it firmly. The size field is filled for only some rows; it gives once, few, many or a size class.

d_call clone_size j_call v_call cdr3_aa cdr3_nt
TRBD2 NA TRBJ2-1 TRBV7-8 CASSPSTGTSGSIEQFF TGTGCCAGCAGCCCCTCTACCGGGACTAGCGGGAGCATTGAGCAGTTCTTC
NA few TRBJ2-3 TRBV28 CASSWGLTSTDTQYF TGTGCCAGCAGTTGGGGCTTAACCAGCACAGATACGCAGTATTTT
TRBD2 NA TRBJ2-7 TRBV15 CATSRPLAGGVLYEQYF TGTGCCACCAGCAGACCACTAGCGGGAGGGGTATTGTACGAGCAGTACTTC
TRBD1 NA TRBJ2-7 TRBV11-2 CASSSEGQGYEQYF TGTGCCAGCAGCTCAGAAGGACAGGGGTACGAGCAGTACTTC
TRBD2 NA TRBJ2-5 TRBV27 CASSLGLAGETQYF TGTGCCAGCAGTCTCGGACTAGCGGGAGAGACCCAGTACTTC
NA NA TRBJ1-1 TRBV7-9 CASSLVGQPNTEAFF TGTGCCAGCAGCTTAGTGGGACAACCCAACACTGAAGCTTTCTTT
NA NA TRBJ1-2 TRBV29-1 CSVPDSSYGYTF TGCAGCGTTCCCGACAGTAGCTATGGCTACACCTTC
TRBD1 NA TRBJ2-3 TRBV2 CASSEPFRLSGDREWTDTQYF TGTGCCAGCAGTGAACCCTTCCGTTTGTCCGGGGACAGGGAATGGACGGATACGCAGTATTTT
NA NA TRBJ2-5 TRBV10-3 CAISDGSGETQYF TGTGCCATCAGTGACGGGAGTGGGGAGACCCAGTACTTC
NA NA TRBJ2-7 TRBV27 CASSFRGPSYEQYF TGTGCCAGCAGTTTTCGGGGCCCCTCCTACGAGCAGTACTTC
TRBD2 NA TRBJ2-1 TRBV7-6 CASSLVGEGSYNEQFF TGTGCCAGCAGCTTAGTAGGGGAGGGCTCCTACAATGAGCAGTTCTTC
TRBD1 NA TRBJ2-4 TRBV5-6 CASSYGTGFGKNIQYF TGTGCCAGCAGCTATGGGACAGGGTTCGGCAAAAACATTCAGTACTTC
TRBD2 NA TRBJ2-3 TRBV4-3 CASSQDGGGTDTQYF TGCGCCAGCAGCCAAGACGGGGGAGGGACAGATACGCAGTATTTT
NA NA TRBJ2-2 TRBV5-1 CASSTEPLPGELFF TGCGCCAGCAGCACCGAACCCCTCCCGGGGGAGCTGTTTTTT
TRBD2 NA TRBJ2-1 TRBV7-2 CASSSTGTSYYNEQFF TGTGCCAGCAGTTCTACCGGGACTAGTTACTACAATGAGCAGTTCTTC
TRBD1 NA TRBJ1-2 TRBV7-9 CASSGTGGEGYGYTF TGTGCCAGCAGCGGTACAGGGGGCGAAGGCTATGGCTACACCTTC
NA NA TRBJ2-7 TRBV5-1 CASSSPLIRGNYEQYF TGCGCCAGCAGCAGTCCCTTAATCCGGGGCAACTACGAGCAGTACTTC
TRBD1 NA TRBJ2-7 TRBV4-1 CASSLQGQGVYEQYF TGCGCCAGCAGCCTCCAGGGACAGGGCGTTTACGAGCAGTACTTC
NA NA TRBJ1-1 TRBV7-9 CASSLIVGPNTEAFF TGTGCCAGCAGCTTAATAGTAGGACCCAACACTGAAGCTTTCTTT
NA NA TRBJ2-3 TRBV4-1 CASSQDATDTQYF TGCGCCAGCAGCCAAGACGCCACAGATACGCAGTATTTT
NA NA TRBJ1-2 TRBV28 CASSLNGGSNYGYTF TGTGCCAGCAGTTTAAACGGGGGGTCCAACTATGGCTACACCTTC
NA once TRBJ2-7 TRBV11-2 CASSFPGQSYEQYF TGTGCCAGCAGCTTCCCCGGACAGAGCTACGAGCAGTACTTC
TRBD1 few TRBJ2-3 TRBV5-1 CASSLYGTGDLTDTQYF TGCGCCAGCAGCTTGTACGGGACAGGGGATCTCACAGATACGCAGTATTTT
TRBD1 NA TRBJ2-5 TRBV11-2 CASSLWDRGRETQYF TGTGCCAGCAGCTTATGGGACAGGGGGCGGGAGACCCAGTACTTC
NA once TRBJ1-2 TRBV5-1 CASSPDGRAGGYTF TGCGCCAGCAGTCCCGACGGACGCGCCGGGGGCTACACCTTC
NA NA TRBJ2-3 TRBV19 CASSILGARGGTQYF TGTGCCAGTAGTATTTTGGGGGCCAGAGGGGGTACGCAGTATTTT
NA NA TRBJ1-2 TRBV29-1 CSATDGGYGYTF TGCAGCGCGACGGACGGTGGCTATGGCTACACCTTC
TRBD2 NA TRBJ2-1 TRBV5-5 CASSLSGAAYNEQFF TGTGCCAGCAGCCTTAGCGGGGCGGCCTACAATGAGCAGTTCTTC
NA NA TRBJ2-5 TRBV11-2 CASSYSWQGPAETQYF TGTGCCAGCAGTTATAGTTGGCAGGGGCCCGCGGAGACCCAGTACTTC
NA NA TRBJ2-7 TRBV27 CASINLYEQYF TGTGCCAGCATAAACCTCTACGAGCAGTACTTC
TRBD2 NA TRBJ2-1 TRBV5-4 CASSLIPGGRAEYNEQFF TGTGCCAGCAGCTTGATCCCTGGCGGGAGGGCCGAATACAATGAGCAGTTCTTC
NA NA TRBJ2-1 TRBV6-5 CASTAIGLVQFF TGTGCCAGCACTGCTATAGGGCTTGTGCAGTTCTTC
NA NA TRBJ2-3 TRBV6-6 CASSYDSEMQYF TGTGCCAGCAGTTACGACAGTGAGATGCAGTATTTT
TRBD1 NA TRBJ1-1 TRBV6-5 CASSLGQGNTEAFF TGTGCCAGCAGTTTAGGACAGGGGAACACTGAAGCTTTCTTT
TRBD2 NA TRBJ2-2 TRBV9 CASSTGLAGADTGELFF TGTGCCAGCAGCACGGGACTAGCGGGAGCGGACACCGGGGAGCTGTTTTTT
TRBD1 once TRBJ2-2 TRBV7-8 CASSLRGRTGELFF TGTGCCAGCAGCCTCAGGGGGCGCACCGGGGAGCTGTTTTTT
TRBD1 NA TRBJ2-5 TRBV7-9 CASIEGAKETQYF TGTGCCAGCATAGAGGGGGCCAAAGAGACCCAGTACTTC
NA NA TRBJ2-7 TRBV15 CATSTRGPLYEQYF TGTGCCACCAGCACCAGGGGCCCACTCTACGAGCAGTACTTC
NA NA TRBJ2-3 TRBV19 CASTPTLLRDLIWETPSTDTQYF TGTGCCAGTACCCCTACCCTACTCCGAGATCTTATCTGGGAAACACCTAGCACAGATACGCAGTATTTT
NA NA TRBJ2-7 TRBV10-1 CASSDGRAGSYEQYF TGCGCCAGCAGCGACGGAAGGGCTGGCTCCTACGAGCAGTACTTC
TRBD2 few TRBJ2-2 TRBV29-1 CSVLLAGHTGELFF TGCAGCGTTCTACTAGCGGGGCACACCGGGGAGCTGTTTTTT